Sequencing of this T cell receptor (beta chain) was carried out in a study of OX40 agonist ivuxolimab in advanced cancers. Measured with immunoSEQ multiplex PCR; TCRdb has only the in-frame clones, and not every one. Of about 46,000 clones listed, 77% are singletons. Germline CDR1 is MNHEY and CDR2 is SVGAGI. Trimming shortened V by 5 bases and J by 7 bases, and 14 bases separated the two germline ends. This CDR3 comprises 13 residues. The sample consisted of CD4+ or CD8+ T cells sorted from blood, taken in a trial of the OX40 agonist ivuxolimab. This TCR was recovered from an adult with an advanced solid tumor such as melanoma, head and neck, liver or kidney cancer. This chain links TRBV6-5 with TRBJ1-2; D ambiguous. The CDR3 DNA reads TGTGCCAGCAGTAACGGACTTCCCTCTGGCTACACCTTC. Translated: CASSNGLPSGYTF.